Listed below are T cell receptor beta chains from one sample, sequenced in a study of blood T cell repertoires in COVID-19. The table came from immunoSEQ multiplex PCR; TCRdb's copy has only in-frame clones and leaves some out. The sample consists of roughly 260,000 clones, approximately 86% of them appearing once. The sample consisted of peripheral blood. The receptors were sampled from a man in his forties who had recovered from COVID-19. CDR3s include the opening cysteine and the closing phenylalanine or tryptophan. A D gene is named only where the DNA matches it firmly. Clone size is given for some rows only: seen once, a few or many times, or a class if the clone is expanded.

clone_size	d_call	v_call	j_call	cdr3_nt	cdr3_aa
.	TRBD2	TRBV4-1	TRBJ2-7	TGCGCCAGCAGCCATGCCTCGTCCGGGACTAGCGGCTACGAGCAGTACTTC	CASSHASSGTSGYEQYF
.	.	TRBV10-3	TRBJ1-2	TGTGCCATCAGGTCCAATGGCTACACCTTC	CAIRSNGYTF
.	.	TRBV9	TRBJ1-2	TGTGCCAGCAAGGGTGCCCGGGACACAGGCCCACTAAACTATGGCTACACCTTC	CASKGARDTGPLNYGYTF
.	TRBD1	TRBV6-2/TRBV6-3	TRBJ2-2	TGTGCCAGCAGTTCCAGCAGGGGGCATAGCACCGGGGAGCTGTTTTTT	CASSSSRGHSTGELFF
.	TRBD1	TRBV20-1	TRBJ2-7	TGCAGTGCTAGTATTCGGGGACAGGGAAGGATTGGGGCCTACGAGCAGTACTTC	CSASIRGQGRIGAYEQYF
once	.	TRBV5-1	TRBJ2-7	TGCGCCAGCAAAAAGGGAGGGGGTTACGAGCAGTACTTC	CASKKGGGYEQYF
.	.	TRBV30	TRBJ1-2	TGTGCCTGGAGTGTATCGGGGGGTGGCTACACCTTC	CAWSVSGGGYTF
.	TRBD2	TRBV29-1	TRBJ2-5	TGCAGCGTTAAACTCAGACTAGCACATGAGACCCAGTACTTC	CSVKLRLAHETQYF
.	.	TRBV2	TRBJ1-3	TGTGCCAGCCGGGGAAACACCATATATTTT	CASRGNTIYF
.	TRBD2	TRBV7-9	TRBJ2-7	TGTGCCAGCAGCTCATCTAGCGGTATAAGCTCCTACGAGCAGTACTTC	CASSSSSGISSYEQYF
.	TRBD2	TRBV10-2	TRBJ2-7	TGCGCCAGCACAACTGGGACTAGCGCGTCCTACGAGCAGTACTTC	CASTTGTSASYEQYF
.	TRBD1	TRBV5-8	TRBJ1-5	TGTGCCAGCAGCAGGGACAGGGTTCAGCCCCAGCATTTT	CASSRDRVQPQHF
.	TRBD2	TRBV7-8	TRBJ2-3	TGTGCCAGCAGCAAGAGGCGGGAGGGCCCTTGGTTGACAGATACGCAGTATTTT	CASSKRREGPWLTDTQYF
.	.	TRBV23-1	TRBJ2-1	TGCGCCAGCAGTCAACTGGTCCTGGGCAGGGGAAATGAGCAGTTCTTC	CASSQLVLGRGNEQFF
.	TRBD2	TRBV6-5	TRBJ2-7	TGTGCCAGCAGTTTCGGGGGGTTAAGGTACGAGCAGTACTTC	CASSFGGLRYEQYF
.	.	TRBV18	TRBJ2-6	TGTGCCAGCTCACCGGCCAGGGCTGGGGCCAACGTCCTGACTTTC	CASSPARAGANVLTF
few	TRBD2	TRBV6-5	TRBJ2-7	TGTGCCAGCAGTAGGAGCGGGAGGGCTTACGAGCAGTACTTC	CASSRSGRAYEQYF
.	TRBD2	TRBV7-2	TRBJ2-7	TGTGCCAGCAGCTCCCGACGACTAGCGGGAGGCTTGACCTACGAGCAGTACTTC	CASSSRRLAGGLTYEQYF
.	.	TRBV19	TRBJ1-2	TGTGCCAGTAGTATGGCCTTCATTAACTATGGCTACACCTTC	CASSMAFINYGYTF
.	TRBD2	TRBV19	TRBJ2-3	TGTGCCAGTAGTATAGAAGGGCGGCGGGGGGGCCGAGATACGCAGTATTTT	CASSIEGRRGGRDTQYF
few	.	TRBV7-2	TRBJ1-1	TGTGCCAGCAGCTCCACTAGGTTAGGACTGAACACTGAAGCTTTCTTT	CASSSTRLGLNTEAFF
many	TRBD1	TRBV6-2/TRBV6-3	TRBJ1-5	TGTGCCAGCAGTTACTCGGGGACAGGGGGAAATCAGCCCCAGCATTTT	CASSYSGTGGNQPQHF
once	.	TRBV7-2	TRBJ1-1	TGTGCCAGCAGCTTAGAGTTCGGTAGGAGGGCTTTCTTT	CASSLEFGRRAFF
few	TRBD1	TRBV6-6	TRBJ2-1	TGTGCCAGCAGCACGGGACAGAGGTACAATGAGCAGTTCTTC	CASSTGQRYNEQFF
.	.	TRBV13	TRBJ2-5	TGTGCCAGCAGCGTCCGACAGAGACAAGAGACCCAGTACTTC	CASSVRQRQETQYF
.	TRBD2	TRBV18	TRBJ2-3	TGTGCCAGCTCTCTTTTGAAAGGGCTAGCGGGGGCTACTAGCACAGATACGCAGTATTTT	CASSLLKGLAGATSTDTQYF
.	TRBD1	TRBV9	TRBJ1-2	TGTGCCAGCAGCGTAAATACAGGGGGCTATGGCTACACCTTC	CASSVNTGGYGYTF
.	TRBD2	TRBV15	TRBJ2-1	TGTGCCACCAGCAGAGGAGGGACTAGCGGGAGGGTGAACAATGAGCAGTTCTTC	CATSRGGTSGRVNNEQFF
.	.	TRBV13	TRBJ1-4	TGTGCCAGCAGCCCGTCAGGGAGGATGTATGAAAAACTGTTTTTT	CASSPSGRMYEKLFF
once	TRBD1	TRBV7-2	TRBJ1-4	TGTGCCAGCAGGTCCGGGACAGGGAATTGGGAAAAACTGTTTTTT	CASRSGTGNWEKLFF
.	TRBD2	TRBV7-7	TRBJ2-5	TGTGCCAGCAGCCCTTATTCCCCCCAGGGACTAGCGGAGACCCAGTACTTC	CASSPYSPQGLAETQYF
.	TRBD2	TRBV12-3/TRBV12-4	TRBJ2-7	TGTGCCAGCAGTCCCAGACTAGCGGGGGGGCTATACTTC	CASSPRLAGGLYF
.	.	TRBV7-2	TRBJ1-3	TGTGCCAGCAGTCAAGGAAACACCATATATTTT	CASSQGNTIYF
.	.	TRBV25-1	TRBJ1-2	TGTGCCAGCGGTGAAATACAGGGTAATGGCTACACCTTC	CASGEIQGNGYTF
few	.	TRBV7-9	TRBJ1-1	TGTGCCAGCAGCTTACGGTCGAACACTGAAGCTTTCTTT	CASSLRSNTEAFF
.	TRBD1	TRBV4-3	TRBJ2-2	TGCGCCAGCAGCCAAGGGACAGGGGCTAACACCGGGGAGCTGTTTTTT	CASSQGTGANTGELFF
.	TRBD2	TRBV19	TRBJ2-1	TGTGCCACCAGAGAGCGGGGCGGTTCCTACAATGAGCAGTTCTTC	CATRERGGSYNEQFF
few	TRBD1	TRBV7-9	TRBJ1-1	TGTGCCAGCAGCTTAACACAGGGGACTGAAGCTTTCTTT	CASSLTQGTEAFF
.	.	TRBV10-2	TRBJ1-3	TGCGCCAGCAGTGATTACAGGCGGAGCTCTGGAAACACCATATATTTT	CASSDYRRSSGNTIYF
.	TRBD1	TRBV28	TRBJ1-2	TGTGCCAGCAGACCCACAGGGGACGGTGGCTACACCTTC	CASRPTGDGGYTF
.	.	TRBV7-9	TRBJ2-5	TGTGCCAGCAGCTTAGGAGGCTCCCAAGAGACCCAGTACTTC	CASSLGGSQETQYF
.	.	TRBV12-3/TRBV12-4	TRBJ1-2	TGTGCCAGCACCGTCGGGGGTGCTGGCTACACCTTC	CASTVGGAGYTF
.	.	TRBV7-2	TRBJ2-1	TGTGCCAGCAGCTTATTGGGGGGTCCAGCCGATGAGCAGTTCTTC	CASSLLGGPADEQFF
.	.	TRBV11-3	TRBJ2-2	TGTGCCGACCAGGAGGGGCTAAACACCGGGGAGCTGTTTTTT	CADQEGLNTGELFF
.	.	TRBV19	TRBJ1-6	TGTGCCAGTAGTAGCCAAGGAGGGGCTCCGCCACCCCTCCACTTT	CASSSQGGAPPPLHF
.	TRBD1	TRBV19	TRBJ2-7	TGTGCCAGTAGTACCCCGACAGGGACGTCCTACGAGCAGTACTTC	CASSTPTGTSYEQYF
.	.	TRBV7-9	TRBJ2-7	TGTGCCAGCAGCTTAGCGCAGGGACTGCAATCCTACGAGCAGTACTTC	CASSLAQGLQSYEQYF
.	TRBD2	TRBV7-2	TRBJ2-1	TGTGCCAGCAGCTTAGTTGCTAGCGGGGCAAATGAGCAGTTCTTC	CASSLVASGANEQFF